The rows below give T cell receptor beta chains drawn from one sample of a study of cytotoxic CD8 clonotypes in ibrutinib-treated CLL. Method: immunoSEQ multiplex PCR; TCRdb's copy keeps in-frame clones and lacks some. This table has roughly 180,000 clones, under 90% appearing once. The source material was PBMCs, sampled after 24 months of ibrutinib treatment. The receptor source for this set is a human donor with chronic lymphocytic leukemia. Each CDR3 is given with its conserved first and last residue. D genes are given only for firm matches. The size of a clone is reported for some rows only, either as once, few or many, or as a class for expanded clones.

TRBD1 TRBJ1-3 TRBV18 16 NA CASSLSGTGTGNTIYF TGTGCCAGCTCACTCTCCGGGACAGGGACCGGAAACACCATATATTTT
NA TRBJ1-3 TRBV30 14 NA CAWRAPGTPDTIYF TGTGCCTGGAGGGCCCCGGGGACGCCGGACACCATATATTTT
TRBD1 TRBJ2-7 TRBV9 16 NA CASSARGTGGLDEQYF TGTGCCAGCAGCGCAAGAGGGACAGGGGGCTTGGACGAGCAGTACTTC
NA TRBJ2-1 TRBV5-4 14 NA CASSPSVGSGEQFF TGTGCCAGCAGCCCATCGGTCGGGAGTGGTGAGCAGTTCTTC
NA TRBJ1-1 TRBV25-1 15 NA CASKGGKRRNTEAFF TGCGCCAGCAAGGGAGGGAAAAGGCGGAACACTGAAGCTTTCTTT
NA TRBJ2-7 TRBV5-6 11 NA CASSSSYEQYF TGTGCCAGCAGCTCCTCCTACGAGCAGTACTTC
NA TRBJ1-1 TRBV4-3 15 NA CASSQQSPLNTEAFF TGCGCCAGCAGCCAACAGAGTCCGTTGAACACTGAAGCTTTCTTT
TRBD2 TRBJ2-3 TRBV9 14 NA CASAAGGSTDTQYF TGTGCCTCGGCAGCGGGGGGAAGCACAGATACGCAGTATTTT
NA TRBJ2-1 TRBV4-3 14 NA CASSQDRGSNEQFF TGCGCCAGCAGCCAAGATCGGGGGAGTAATGAGCAGTTCTTC
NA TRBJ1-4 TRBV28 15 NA CASTLPGPLGEKLFF TGTGCCAGCACGTTACCAGGGCCCCTTGGAGAAAAACTGTTTTTT
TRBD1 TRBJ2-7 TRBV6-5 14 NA CASTPRQGTYEQYF TGTGCCAGCACTCCACGACAGGGGACCTACGAGCAGTACTTC
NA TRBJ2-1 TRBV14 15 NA CASSQEGSLNNEQFF TGTGCCAGCAGCCAAGAAGGAAGTCTAAACAATGAGCAGTTCTTC
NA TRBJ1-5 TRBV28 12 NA CASSLLHQPQHF TGTGCCAGCAGTCTCCTTCATCAGCCCCAGCATTTT
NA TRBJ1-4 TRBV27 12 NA CASRRGVEKLFF TGTGCCAGCAGGAGGGGGGTTGAAAAACTGTTTTTT
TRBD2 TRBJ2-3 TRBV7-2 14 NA CASSFSGGTNTQYF TGTGCCAGCAGCTTTAGCGGGGGGACAAATACGCAGTATTTT
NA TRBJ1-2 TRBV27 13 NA CASSLTGLSGYTF TGTGCCAGCAGTTTAACGGGGTTGTCTGGCTACACCTTC
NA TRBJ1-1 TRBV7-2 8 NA CASSEAFF TGTGCCAGCAGCGAAGCTTTCTTT
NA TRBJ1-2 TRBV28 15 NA CASSLLYGQSYGYTF TGTGCCAGCAGTTTATTATATGGTCAGAGCTATGGCTACACCTTC
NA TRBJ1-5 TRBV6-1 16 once CASSEAGWFGDQPQHF TGTGCCAGCAGTGAAGCGGGGTGGTTCGGGGATCAGCCCCAGCATTTT
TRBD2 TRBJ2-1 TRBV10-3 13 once CAINSGSGDEQFF TGTGCCATCAACAGCGGGAGTGGAGATGAGCAGTTCTTC
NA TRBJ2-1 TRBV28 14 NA CASSPPGAYNEQFF TGTGCCAGCAGTCCGCCGGGGGCCTACAATGAGCAGTTCTTC
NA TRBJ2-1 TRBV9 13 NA CASSVQGAYEQFF TGTGCCAGCAGTGTACAGGGTGCCTATGAGCAGTTCTTC
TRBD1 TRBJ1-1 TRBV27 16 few CASTTGTATSNTEAFF TGTGCCAGCACCACCGGGACAGCTACTTCTAACACTGAAGCTTTCTTT
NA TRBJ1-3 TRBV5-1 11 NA CASIVGNTIYF TGCGCCAGCATCGTTGGAAACACCATATATTTT
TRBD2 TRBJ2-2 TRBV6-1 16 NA CASCGLAGGPNGELFF TGTGCCAGCTGTGGACTAGCGGGGGGGCCGAACGGGGAGCTGTTTTTT
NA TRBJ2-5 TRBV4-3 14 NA CASSPRLVQETQYF TGCGCCAGCAGCCCCCGACTAGTCCAAGAGACCCAGTACTTC
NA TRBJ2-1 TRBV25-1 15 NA CASSEASAGPNEQFF TGTGCCAGCAGTGAAGCGTCGGCGGGGCCCAATGAGCAGTTCTTC
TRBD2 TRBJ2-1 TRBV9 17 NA CASSPRFASGLYNEQFF TGTGCCAGCAGCCCCCGATTTGCTAGCGGGCTATACAATGAGCAGTTCTTC
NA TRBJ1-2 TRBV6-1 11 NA CASRDNYGYTF TGTGCCAGTCGGGACAACTATGGCTACACCTTC
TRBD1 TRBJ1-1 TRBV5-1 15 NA CASSLAGGSNTEAFF TGCGCCAGCAGCCTCGCAGGGGGCTCAAACACTGAAGCTTTCTTT
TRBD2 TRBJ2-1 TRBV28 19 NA CASKGLAGGALSSYNEQFF TGTGCCAGCAAAGGACTAGCGGGAGGGGCCCTCAGCTCCTACAATGAGCAGTTCTTC
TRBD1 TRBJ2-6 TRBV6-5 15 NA CASRKGGAGANVLTF TGTGCCAGCAGGAAAGGGGGCGCCGGGGCCAACGTCCTGACTTTC
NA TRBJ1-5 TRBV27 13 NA CASSPSGSQPQHF TGTGCCAGCAGTCCCTCAGGCTCTCAGCCCCAGCATTTT
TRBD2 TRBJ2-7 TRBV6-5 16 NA CASSYQRGGGSYEQYF TGTGCCAGCAGTTACCAACGGGGGGGCGGTTCCTACGAGCAGTACTTC
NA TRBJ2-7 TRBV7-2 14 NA CASSLGRGAYEQYF TGTGCCAGCAGCTTGGGGAGAGGAGCCTACGAGCAGTACTTC
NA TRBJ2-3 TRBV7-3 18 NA CASSYGSGTSYRTDTQYF TGTGCCAGCAGCTACGGGTCCGGGACGTCGTACCGCACAGATACGCAGTATTTT
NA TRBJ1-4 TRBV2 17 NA CASHEGAGDPQNEKLFF TGTGCCAGCCATGAGGGAGCGGGGGACCCACAGAATGAAAAACTGTTTTTT
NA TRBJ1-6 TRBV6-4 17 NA CASSESGDYSYNSPLHF TGTGCCAGCAGTGAGTCCGGGGATTACTCCTATAATTCACCCCTCCACTTT
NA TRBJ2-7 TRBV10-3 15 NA CAIKGSEGRRSEQYF TGTGCCATCAAGGGGAGCGAGGGGCGTCGGTCCGAGCAGTACTTC
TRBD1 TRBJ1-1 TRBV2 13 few CASRDSMNTEAFF TGTGCCAGCCGGGACAGCATGAACACTGAAGCTTTCTTT
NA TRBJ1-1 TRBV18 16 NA CASSPLLLQGNTEAFF TGTGCCAGCTCACCACTCCTCCTACAGGGGAACACTGAAGCTTTCTTT
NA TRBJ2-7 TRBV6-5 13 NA CASSRGHSYEQYF TGTGCCAGCAGTCGGGGCCACTCCTACGAGCAGTACTTC
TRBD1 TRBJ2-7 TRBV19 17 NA CASSLNSRGLSSYEQYF TGTGCCAGTAGTCTAAACTCCAGGGGGCTATCAAGCTACGAGCAGTACTTC